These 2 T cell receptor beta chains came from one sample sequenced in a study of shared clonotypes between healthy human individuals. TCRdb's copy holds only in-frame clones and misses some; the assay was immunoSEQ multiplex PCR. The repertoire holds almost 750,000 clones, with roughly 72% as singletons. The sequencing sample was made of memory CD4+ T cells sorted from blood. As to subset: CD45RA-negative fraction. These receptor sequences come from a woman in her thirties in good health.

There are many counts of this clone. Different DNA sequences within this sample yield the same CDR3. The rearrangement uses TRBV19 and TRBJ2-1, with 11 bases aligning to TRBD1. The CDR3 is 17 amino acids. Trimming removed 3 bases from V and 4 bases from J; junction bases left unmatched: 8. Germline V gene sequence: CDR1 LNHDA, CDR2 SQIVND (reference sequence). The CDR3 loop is CASSIDSGTGGYNEQFF. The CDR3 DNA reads TGTGCCAGTAGTATTGACTCCGGGACAGGGGGTTACAATGAGCAGTTCTTC.

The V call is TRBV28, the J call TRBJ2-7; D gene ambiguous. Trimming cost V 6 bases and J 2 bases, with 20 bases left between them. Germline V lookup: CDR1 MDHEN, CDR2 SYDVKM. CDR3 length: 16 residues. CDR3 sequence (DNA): TGTGCCAGCAGCCAAAGATGGATGGGGTCCCCCTACGAGCAGTACTTC. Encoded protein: CASSQRWMGSPYEQYF.